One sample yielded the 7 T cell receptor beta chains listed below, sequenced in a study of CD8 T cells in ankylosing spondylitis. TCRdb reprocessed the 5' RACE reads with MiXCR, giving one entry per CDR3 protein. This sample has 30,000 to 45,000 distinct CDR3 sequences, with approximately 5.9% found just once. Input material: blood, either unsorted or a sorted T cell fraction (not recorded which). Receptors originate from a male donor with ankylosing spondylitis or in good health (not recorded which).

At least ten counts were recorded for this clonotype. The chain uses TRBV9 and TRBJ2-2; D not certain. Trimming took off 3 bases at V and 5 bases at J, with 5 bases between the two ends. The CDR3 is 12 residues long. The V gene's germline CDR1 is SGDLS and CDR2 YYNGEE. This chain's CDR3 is CASSAQTGELFF. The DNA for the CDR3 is TGTGCCAGCAGCGCCCAAACCGGGGAGCTGTTTTTT. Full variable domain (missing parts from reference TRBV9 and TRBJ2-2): DSGVTQTPKHLITATGQRVTLRCSPRSGDLSVYWYQQSLDQGLQFLIQYYNGEERAKGNILERFSAQQFPDLHSELNLSSLELGDSALYFCASSAQTGELFFGEGSRLTVL.

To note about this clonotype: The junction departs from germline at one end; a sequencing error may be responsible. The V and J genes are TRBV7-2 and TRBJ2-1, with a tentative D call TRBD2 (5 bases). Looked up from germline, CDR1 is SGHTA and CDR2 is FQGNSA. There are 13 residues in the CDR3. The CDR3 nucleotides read TGTGCCAGCAGCTTTGGGGAGTACAATGTGCAGTTCTTC. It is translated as CASSFGEYNVQFF.

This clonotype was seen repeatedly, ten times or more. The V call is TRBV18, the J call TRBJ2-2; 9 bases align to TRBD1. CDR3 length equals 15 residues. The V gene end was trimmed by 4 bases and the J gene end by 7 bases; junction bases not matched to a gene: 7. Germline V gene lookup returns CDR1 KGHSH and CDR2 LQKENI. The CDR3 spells CASSHPGQGNGELFF. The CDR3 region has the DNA TGTGCCAGCTCACACCCGGGACAGGGAAACGGGGAGCTGTTTTTT.

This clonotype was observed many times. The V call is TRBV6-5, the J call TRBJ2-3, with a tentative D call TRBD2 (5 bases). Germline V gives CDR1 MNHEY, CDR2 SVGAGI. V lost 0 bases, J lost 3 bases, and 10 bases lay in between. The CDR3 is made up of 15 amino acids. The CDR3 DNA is TGTGCCAGCAGTTACTCGATATCGGGGACAGATACGCAGTATTTT. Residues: CASSYSISGTDTQYF.

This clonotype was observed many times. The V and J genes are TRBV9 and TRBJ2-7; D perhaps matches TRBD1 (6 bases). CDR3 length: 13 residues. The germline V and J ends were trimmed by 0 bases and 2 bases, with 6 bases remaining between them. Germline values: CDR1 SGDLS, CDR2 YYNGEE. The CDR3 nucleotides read TGTGCCAGCAGCGTAGGGACAGCCTACGAGCAGTACTTC. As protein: CASSVGTAYEQYF.

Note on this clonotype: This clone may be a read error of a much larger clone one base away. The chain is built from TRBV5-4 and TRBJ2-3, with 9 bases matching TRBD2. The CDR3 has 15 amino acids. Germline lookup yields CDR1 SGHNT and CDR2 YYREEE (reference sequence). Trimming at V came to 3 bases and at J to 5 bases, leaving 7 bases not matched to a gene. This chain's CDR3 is CASSSGLAGGDTQYF. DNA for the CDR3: TGTGCCAGCAGCTCGGGACTAGCCGGGGGAGATACGCAGTATTTT.

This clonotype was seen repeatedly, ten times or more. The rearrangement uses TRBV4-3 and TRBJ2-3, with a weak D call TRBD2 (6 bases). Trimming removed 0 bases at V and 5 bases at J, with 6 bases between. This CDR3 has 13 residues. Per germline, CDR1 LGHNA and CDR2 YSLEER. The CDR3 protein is CASSQEGGDTQYF. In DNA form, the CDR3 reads TGCGCCAGCAGCCAAGAGGGAGGAGATACGCAGTATTTT.